What follows are 5 T cell receptor beta chains derived from one specimen sequenced in a study of T cells in Graves' hyperthyroidism and ophthalmopathy. Researchers amplified the TCR beta CDR3 regions from RNA transcripts. HTBI primers were the set used in a first-round RT-PCR of the TCR CDR3. TCRdb ran MiXCR on the multiplex PCR reads and lists one entry per CDR3 protein. The table lists around 400,000 distinct CDR3 sequences, less than 20% of them singletons. The sequencing sample was made of blood. The receptors shown here come from a woman under 30 with Graves' hyperthyroidism that later progressed to Graves' ophthalmopathy.

The chain carries TRBV5-5 and TRBJ2-1; maybe TRBD1 (5 bases). CDR1 is SGHKS, CDR2 YYEKEE, per germline (reference sequence). Deletions cut 6 bases from V and 2 bases from J, with 18 bases between. The CDR3 is made up of 16 amino acids. The DNA for the CDR3 is TGTGCCAGCAACACACATGGGGCAGGTCCCTACAATGAGCAGTTCTTC. This translates into CASNTHGAGPYNEQFF.

This clonotype was counted ten times or more. The chain joins TRBV11-1 to TRBJ2-7, with D maybe TRBD2 (6 bases). Germline CDR1 is SGHAT and CDR2 is FQDESV (reference sequence). The CDR3 is made up of 16 amino acids. Trimming took 2 bases from V and 5 from J, leaving 19 bases between them. CDR3 in DNA: TGTGCCAGCAGCTTATCCGCTGGCGGGATGGTCCACGAGCAGTACTTC. Translated: CASSLSAGGMVHEQYF. The full variable domain, with the rest looked up from reference TRBV11-1 and TRBJ2-7, is EAEVAQSPRYKITEKSQAVAFWCDPISGHATLYWYRQILGQGPELLVQFQDESVVDDSQLPKDRFSAERLKGVDSTLKIQPAELGDSAMYLCASSLSAGGMVHEQYFGPGTRLTVT.

This clonotype has ten or more counts. The chain couples TRBV27 to TRBJ2-4, with D perhaps given as TRBD1 or TRBD2 (5 bases each). Germline CDR1 MNHEY, CDR2 SMNVEV (reference sequence). The CDR3 is 20 residues long. Deletions cut 1 base from V and 0 bases from J, with 22 bases between. The CDR3 here is CASSLYWDPQPGIAKNIQYF. CDR3 nucleotides: TGTGCCAGCAGTTTATACTGGGACCCACAGCCCGGGATAGCCAAAAACATTCAGTACTTC.

This clonotype was observed many times. The chain employs TRBV12-3 or TRBV12-4 and TRBJ1-1; 11 positions match TRBD1. V lost 10 bases, J lost 4 bases, and 5 bases stayed unmatched. The CDR3 is 13 amino acids. The CDR3 sequence: CATRTGGFTEAFF. The CDR3 DNA follows: TGTGCCACAAGGACAGGGGGCTTCACTGAAGCTTTCTTT.

V usage is TRBV20-1 and J usage is TRBJ1-4, with D perhaps TRBD1 (5 bases). V lost 3 bases to trimming and J lost 4 bases, with 21 bases between them. Germline-derived CDR1 and CDR2 are DFQATT and SNEGSKA (reference sequence). The CDR3 runs to 17 residues. CDR3 residues: CSARSRVYSSNNEKLFF. The CDR3 region has the DNA TGCAGTGCTAGGTCCAGGGTTTATTCGTCGAATAATGAAAAACTGTTTTTT.